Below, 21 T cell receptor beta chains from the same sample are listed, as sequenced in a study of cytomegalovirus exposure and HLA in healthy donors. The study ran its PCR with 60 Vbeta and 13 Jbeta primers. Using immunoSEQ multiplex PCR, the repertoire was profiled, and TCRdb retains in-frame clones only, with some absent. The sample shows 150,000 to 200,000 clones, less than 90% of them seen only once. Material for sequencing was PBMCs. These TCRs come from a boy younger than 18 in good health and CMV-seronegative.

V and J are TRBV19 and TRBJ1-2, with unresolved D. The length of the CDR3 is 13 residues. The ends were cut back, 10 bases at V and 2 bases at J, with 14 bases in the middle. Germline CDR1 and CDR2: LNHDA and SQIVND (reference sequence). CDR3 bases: TGTGCCACCCGACATAGTGGGAACTATGGCTACACCTTC. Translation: CATRHSGNYGYTF.

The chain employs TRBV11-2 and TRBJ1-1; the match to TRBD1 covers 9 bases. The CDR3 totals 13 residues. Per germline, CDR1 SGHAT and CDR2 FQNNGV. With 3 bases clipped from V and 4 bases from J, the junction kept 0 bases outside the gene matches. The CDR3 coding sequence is TGTGCCAGCAGCTTGACAGGGGGCACTGAAGCTTTCTTT. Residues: CASSLTGGTEAFF.

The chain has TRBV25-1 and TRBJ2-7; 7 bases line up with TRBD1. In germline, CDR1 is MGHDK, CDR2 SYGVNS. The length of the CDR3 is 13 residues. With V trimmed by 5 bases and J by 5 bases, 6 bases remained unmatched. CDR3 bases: TGTGCCAGCAGTCTTGGGACAGTTAACGAGCAGTACTTC. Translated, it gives CASSLGTVNEQYF.

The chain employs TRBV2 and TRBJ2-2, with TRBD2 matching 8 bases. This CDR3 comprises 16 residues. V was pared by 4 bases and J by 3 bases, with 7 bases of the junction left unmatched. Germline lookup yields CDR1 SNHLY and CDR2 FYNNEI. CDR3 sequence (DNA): TGTGCCAGCAGTGTGTTGAGCGGGGGTTACACCGGGGAGCTGTTTTTT. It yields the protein CASSVLSGGYTGELFF.

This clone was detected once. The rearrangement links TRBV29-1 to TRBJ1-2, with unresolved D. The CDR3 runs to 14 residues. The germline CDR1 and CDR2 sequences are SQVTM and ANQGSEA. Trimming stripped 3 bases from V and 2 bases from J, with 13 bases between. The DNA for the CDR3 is TGCAGCGTTGACGAGGGCGGAATCAACTATGGCTACACCTTC. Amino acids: CSVDEGGINYGYTF.

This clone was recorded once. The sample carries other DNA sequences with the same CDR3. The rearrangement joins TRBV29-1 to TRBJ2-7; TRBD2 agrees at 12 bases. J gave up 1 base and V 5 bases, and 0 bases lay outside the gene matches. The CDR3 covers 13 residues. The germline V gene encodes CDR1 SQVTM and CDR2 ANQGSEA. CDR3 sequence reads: CSVLAGGSYEQYF. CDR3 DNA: TGCAGCGTTCTAGCGGGAGGGTCCTACGAGCAGTACTTC.

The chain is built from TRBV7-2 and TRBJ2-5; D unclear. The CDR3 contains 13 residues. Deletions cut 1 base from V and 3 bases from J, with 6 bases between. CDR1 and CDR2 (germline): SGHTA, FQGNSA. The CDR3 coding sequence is TGTGCCAGCAGCTTAGTTCCGGAAGAGACCCAGTACTTC. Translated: CASSLVPEETQYF.

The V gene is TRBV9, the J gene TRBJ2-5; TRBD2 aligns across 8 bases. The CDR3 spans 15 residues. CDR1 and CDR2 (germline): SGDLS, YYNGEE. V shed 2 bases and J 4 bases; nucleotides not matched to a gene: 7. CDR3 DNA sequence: TGTGCCAGCAGCGTCGGGACTAGGCGAGGAGAGACCCAGTACTTC. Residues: CASSVGTRRGETQYF.

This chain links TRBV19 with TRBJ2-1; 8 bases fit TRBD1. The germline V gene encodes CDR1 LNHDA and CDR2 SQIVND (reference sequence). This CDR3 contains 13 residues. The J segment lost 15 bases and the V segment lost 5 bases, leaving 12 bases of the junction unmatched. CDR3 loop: CASSGGQVGTRFF. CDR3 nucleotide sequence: TGTGCCAGTAGTGGGGGACAGGTAGGGACGAGGTTCTTC.

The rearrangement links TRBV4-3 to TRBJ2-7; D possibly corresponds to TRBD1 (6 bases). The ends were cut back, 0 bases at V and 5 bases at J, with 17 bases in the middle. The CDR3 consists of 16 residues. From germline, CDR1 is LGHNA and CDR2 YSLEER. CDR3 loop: CASSQENTGNFHEQYF. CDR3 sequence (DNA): TGCGCCAGCAGCCAAGAAAACACAGGGAATTTCCACGAGCAGTACTTC.

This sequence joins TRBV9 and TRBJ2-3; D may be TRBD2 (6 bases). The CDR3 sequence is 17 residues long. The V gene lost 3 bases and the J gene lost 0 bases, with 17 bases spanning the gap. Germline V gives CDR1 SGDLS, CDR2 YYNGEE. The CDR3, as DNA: TGTGCCAGCAGCGCTCACAAGCGGGCTGCTAGCACAGATACGCAGTATTTT. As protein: CASSAHKRAASTDTQYF.

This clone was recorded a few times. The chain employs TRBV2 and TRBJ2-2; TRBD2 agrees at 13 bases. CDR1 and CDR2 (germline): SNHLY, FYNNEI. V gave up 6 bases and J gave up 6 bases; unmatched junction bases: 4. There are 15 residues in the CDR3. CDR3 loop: CASRRLAGGSGELFF. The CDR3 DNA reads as TGTGCCAGCAGGAGACTAGCGGGGGGCTCCGGGGAGCTGTTTTTT.

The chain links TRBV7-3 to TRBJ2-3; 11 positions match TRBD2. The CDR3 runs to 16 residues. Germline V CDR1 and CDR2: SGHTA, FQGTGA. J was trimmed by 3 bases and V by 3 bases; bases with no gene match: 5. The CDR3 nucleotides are TGTGCCAGCAGCTTGGTAGCGGGAGGGAGAACAGATACGCAGTATTTT. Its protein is CASSLVAGGRTDTQYF. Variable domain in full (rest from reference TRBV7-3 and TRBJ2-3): GAGVSQTPSNKVTEKGKYVELRCDPISGHTALYWYRQSLGQGPEFLIYFQGTGAADDSGLPNDRFFAVRPEGSVSTLKIQRTERGDSAVYLCASSLVAGGRTDTQYFGPGTRLTVL.

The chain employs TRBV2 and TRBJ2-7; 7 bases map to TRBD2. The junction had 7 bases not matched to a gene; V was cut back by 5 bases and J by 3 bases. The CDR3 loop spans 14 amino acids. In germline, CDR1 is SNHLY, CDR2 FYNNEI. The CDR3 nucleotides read TGTGCCAGCAGTCTACTTGCTAGCGGCTACGAGCAGTACTTC. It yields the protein CASSLLASGYEQYF.

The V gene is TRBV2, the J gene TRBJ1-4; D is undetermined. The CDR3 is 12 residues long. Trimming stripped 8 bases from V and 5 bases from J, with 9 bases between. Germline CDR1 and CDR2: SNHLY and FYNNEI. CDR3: CASRRSNEKLFF. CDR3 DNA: TGTGCCAGCCGCCGGAGCAATGAAAAACTGTTTTTT.

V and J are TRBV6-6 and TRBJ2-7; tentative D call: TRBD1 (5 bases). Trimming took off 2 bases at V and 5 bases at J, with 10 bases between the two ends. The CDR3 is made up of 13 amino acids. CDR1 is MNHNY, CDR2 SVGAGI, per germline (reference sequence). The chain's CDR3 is CASSYTGTDEQYF. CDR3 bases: TGTGCCAGCAGTTACACAGGAACCGACGAGCAGTACTTC.

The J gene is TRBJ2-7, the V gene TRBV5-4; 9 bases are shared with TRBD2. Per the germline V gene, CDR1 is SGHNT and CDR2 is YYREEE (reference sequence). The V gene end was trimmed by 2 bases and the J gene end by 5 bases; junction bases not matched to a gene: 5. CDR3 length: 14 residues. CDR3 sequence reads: CASSLVSGSDEQYF. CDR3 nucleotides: TGTGCCAGCAGCTTAGTTAGCGGGAGTGACGAGCAGTACTTC. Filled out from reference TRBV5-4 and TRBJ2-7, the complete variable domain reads ETGVTQSPTHLIKTRGQQVTLRCSSQSGHNTVSWYQQALGQGPQFIFQYYREEENGRGNFPPRFSGLQFPNYSSELNVNALELDDSALYLCASSLVSGSDEQYFGPGTRLTVT.

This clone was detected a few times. Here the CDR3 reads CASSPDRGINYGYTF. CDR3 DNA sequence: TGTGCCAGTAGTCCTGACCGAGGGATTAACTATGGCTACACCTTC. The chain links TRBV19 to TRBJ1-2; no definite D call. CDR1 is LNHDA, CDR2 SQIVND, per germline (reference sequence). This CDR3 has 15 residues. Trimming took 5 bases from V and 1 from J, leaving 14 bases between them.

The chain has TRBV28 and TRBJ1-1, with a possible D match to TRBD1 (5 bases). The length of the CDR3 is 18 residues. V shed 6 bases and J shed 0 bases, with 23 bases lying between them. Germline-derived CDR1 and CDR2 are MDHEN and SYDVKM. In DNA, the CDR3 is TGTGCCAGCAGCCCTCACCCCTTTCATGGGGGGATGAACACTGAAGCTTTCTTT. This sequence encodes CASSPHPFHGGMNTEAFF.

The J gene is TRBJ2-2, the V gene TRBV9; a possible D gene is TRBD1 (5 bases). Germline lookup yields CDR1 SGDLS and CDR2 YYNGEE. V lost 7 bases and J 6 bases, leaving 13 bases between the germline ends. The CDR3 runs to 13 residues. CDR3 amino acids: CASRMDTAGELFF. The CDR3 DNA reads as TGTGCCAGCCGGATGGACACGGCCGGGGAGCTGTTTTTT.

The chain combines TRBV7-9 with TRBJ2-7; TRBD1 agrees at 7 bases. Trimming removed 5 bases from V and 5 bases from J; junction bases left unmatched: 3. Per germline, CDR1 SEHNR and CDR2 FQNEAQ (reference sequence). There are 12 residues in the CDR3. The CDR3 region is CASSVDRDEQYF. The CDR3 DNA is TGTGCCAGCAGCGTAGACAGGGACGAGCAGTACTTC.